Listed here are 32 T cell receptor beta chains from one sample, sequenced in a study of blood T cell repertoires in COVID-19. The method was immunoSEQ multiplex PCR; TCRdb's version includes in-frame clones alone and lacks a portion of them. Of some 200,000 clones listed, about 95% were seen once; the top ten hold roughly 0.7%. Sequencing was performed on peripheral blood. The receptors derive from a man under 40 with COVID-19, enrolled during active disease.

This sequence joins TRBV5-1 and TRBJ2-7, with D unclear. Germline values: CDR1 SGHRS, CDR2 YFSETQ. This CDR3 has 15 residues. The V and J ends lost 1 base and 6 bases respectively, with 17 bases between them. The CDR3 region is CASSLTRSYTSEQYF. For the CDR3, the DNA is TGCGCCAGCAGCTTGACGCGGTCTTATACCTCCGAGCAGTACTTC.

Here the CDR3 reads CASSSPGGRSGYTF. In DNA form, the CDR3 reads TGCGCCAGCAGCTCCCCAGGGGGCCGATCGGGCTACACCTTC. V is TRBV5-1 and J is TRBJ1-2; 8 bases map to TRBD1. Trimming at V came to 3 bases and at J to 8 bases, leaving 9 bases not matched to a gene. CDR1 SGHRS and CDR2 YFSETQ come from the germline V gene. This CDR3 has 14 amino acids.

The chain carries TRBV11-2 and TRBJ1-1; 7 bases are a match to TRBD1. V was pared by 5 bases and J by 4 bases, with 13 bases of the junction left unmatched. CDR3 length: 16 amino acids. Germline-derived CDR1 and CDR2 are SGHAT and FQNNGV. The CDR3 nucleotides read TGTGCCAGCAGCCCCCGACAGGGCCCTACGGGCACTGAAGCTTTCTTT. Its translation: CASSPRQGPTGTEAFF.

The CDR3 DNA sequence: TGTGCCAGCAGTGATGGGCTAGCGGGGGGATCCTACAATGAGCAGTTCTTC. The encoded protein is CASSDGLAGGSYNEQFF. The genes are TRBV2 and TRBJ2-1; 11 nucleotides match TRBD2. Germline V gives CDR1 SNHLY, CDR2 FYNNEI. CDR3 length equals 17 residues. With V trimmed by 3 bases and J by 1 base, 5 bases remained unmatched.

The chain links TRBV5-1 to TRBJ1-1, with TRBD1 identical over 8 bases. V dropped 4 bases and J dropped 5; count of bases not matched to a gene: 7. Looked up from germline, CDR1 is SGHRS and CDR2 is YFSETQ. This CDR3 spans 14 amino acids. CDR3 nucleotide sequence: TGCGCCAGCAGCCCGGACAGGGTTGATACTGAAGCTTTCTTT. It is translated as CASSPDRVDTEAFF.

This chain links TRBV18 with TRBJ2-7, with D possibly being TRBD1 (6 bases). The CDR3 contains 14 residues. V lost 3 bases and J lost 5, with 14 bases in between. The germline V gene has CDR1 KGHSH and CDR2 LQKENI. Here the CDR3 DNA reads TGTGCCAGCTCACCGGGCAGGGGATCCCACGAGCAGTACTTC. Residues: CASSPGRGSHEQYF.

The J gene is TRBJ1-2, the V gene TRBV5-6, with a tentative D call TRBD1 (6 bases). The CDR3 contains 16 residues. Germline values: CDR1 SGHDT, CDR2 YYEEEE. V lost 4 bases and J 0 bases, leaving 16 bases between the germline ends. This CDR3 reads CASSPSWTASNYGYTF. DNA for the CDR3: TGTGCCAGCAGCCCTAGTTGGACAGCATCTAACTATGGCTACACCTTC.

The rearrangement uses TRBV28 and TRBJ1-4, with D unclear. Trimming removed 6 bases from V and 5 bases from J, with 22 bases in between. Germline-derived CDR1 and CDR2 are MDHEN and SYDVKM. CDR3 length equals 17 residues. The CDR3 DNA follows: TGTGCCAGCAGGACTCTCTGGGCTCCCGGCGGGAATGAAAAACTGTTTTTT. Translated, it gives CASRTLWAPGGNEKLFF.

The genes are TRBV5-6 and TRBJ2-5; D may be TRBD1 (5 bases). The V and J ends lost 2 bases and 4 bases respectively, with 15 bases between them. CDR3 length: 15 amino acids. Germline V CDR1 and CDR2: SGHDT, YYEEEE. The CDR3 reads CASSLYRIVIETQYF. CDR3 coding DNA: TGTGCCAGCAGCTTATACAGGATTGTGATAGAGACCCAGTACTTC.

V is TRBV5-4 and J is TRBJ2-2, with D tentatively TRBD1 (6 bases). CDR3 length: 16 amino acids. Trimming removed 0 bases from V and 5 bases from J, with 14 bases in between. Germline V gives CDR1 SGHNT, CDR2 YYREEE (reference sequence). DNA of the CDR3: TGTGCCAGCAGCTTGGTGTTGGGACAATCTACCGGGGAGCTGTTTTTT. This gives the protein CASSLVLGQSTGELFF.

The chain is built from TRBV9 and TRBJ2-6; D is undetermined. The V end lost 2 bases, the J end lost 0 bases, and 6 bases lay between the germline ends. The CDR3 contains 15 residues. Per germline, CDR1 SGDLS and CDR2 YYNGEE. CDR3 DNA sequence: TGTGCCAGCAGCGTGAGTTTCTCTGGGGCCAACGTCCTGACTTTC. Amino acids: CASSVSFSGANVLTF.

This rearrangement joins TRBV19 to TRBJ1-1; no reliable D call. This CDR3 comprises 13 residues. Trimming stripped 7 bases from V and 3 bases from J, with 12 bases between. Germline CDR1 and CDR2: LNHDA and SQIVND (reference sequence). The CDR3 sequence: CASKSERHTEAFF. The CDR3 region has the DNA TGTGCCAGTAAATCAGAGCGGCACACTGAAGCTTTCTTT.

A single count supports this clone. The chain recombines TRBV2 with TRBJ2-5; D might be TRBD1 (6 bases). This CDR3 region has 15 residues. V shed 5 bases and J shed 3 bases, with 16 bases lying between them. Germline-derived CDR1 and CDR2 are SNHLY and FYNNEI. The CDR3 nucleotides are TGTGCCAGCAGTCGCACGAGGGGGAAAGAAGAGACCCAGTACTTC. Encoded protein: CASSRTRGKEETQYF. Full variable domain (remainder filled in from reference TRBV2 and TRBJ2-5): EPEVTQTPSHQVTQMGQEVILRCVPISNHLYFYWYRQILGQKVEFLVSFYNNEISEKSEIFDDQFSVERPDGSNFTLKIRSTKLEDSAMYFCASSRTRGKEETQYFGPGTRLLVL.

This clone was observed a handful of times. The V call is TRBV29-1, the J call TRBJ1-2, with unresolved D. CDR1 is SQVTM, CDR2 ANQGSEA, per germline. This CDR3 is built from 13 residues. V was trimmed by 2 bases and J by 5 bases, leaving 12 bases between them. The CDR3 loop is CSVELGSQYGYTF. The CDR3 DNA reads TGCAGCGTTGAACTAGGCAGCCAATATGGCTACACCTTC.

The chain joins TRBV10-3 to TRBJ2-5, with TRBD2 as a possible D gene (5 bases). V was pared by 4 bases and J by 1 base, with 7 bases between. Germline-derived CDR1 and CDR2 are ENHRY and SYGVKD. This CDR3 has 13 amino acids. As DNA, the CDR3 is TGTGCCATCAGTGCGGGGTCCCAAGAGACCCAGTACTTC. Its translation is CAISAGSQETQYF.

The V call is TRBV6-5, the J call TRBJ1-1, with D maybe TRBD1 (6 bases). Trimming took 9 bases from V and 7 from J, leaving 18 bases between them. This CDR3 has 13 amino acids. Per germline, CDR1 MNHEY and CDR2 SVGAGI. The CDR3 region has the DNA TGTGCCAGTCAAAAAGACAGGCTTAGTGAAGCTTTCTTT. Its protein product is CASQKDRLSEAFF.

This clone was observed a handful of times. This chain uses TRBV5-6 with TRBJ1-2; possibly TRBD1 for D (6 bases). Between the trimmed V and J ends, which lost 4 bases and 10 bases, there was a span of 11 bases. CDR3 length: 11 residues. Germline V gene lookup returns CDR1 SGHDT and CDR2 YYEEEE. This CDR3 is CASSRNRDYTF. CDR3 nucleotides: TGTGCCAGCAGCCGAAACAGGGACTACACCTTC.

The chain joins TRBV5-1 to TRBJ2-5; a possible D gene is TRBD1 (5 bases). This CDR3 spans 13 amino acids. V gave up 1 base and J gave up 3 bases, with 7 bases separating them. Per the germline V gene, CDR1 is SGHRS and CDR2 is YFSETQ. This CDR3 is CASSLRQKETQYF. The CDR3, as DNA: TGCGCCAGCAGCTTGAGACAGAAAGAGACCCAGTACTTC. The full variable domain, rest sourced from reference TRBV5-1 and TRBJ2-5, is KAGVTQTPRYLIKTRGQQVTLSCSPISGHRSVSWYQQTPGQGLQFLFEYFSETQRNKGNFPGRFSGRQFSNSRSEMNVSTLELGDSALYLCASSLRQKETQYFGPGTRLLVL.

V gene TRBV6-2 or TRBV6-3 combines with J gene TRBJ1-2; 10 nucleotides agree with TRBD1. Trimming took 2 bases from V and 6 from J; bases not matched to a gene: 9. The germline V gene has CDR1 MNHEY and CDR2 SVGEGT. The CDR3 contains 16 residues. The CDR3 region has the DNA TGTGCCAGCAGTTACGGGAAGACAGGGGGCGTTGATGGCTACACCTTC. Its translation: CASSYGKTGGVDGYTF.

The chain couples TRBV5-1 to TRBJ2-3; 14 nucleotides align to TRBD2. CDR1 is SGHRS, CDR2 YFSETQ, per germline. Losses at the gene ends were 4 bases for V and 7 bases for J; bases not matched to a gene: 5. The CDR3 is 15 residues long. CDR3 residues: CASSETSGGAYTQYF. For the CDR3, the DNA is TGCGCCAGCAGCGAGACTAGCGGGGGGGCCTATACGCAGTATTTT.

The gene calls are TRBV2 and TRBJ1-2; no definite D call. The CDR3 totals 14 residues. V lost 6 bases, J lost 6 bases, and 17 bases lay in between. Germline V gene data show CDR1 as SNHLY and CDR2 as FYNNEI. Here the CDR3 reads CASRVIDGEDGYTF. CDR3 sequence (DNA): TGTGCCAGCAGGGTGATTGACGGGGAGGATGGCTACACCTTC.

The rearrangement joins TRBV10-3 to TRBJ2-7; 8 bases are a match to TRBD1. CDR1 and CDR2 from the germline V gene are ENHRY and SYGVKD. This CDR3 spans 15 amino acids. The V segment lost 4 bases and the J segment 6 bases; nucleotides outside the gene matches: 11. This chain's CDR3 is CAISGPDRAAREQYF. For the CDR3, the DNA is TGTGCCATCAGTGGGCCGGACAGGGCCGCCCGCGAGCAGTACTTC.

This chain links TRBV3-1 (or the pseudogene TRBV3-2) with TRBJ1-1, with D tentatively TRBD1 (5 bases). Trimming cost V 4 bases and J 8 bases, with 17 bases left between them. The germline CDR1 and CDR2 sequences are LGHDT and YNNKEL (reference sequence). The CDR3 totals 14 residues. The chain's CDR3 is CASSPYQDSQEAFF. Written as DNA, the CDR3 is TGTGCCAGCAGCCCCTACCAAGACAGCCAAGAAGCTTTCTTT.

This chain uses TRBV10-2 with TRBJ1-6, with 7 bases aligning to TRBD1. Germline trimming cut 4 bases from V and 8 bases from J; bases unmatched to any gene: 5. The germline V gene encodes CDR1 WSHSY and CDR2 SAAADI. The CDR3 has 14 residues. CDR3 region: CASSGGRGDSPLHF. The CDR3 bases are TGCGCCAGCAGTGGAGGCAGGGGGGATTCACCCCTCCACTTT.

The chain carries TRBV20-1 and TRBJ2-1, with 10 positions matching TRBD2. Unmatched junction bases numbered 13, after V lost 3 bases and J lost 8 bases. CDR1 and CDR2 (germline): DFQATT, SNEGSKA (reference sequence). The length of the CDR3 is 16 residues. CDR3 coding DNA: TGCAGTGCTAGTGTTCTTCTAGCGGGGGTAAGGCATGAGCAGTTCTTC. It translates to CSASVLLAGVRHEQFF.

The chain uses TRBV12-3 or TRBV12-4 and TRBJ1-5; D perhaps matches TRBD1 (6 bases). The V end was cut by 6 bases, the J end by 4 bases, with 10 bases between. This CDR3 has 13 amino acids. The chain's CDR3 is CASRHDRNQPQHF. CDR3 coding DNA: TGTGCCAGCAGACATGACAGGAATCAGCCCCAGCATTTT.

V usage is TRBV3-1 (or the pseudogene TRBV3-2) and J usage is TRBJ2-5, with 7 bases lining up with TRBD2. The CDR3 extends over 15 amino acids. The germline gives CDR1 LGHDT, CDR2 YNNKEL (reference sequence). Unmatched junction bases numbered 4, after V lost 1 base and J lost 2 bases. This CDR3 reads CASSQGLAPQETQYF. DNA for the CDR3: TGTGCCAGCAGCCAAGGACTAGCCCCACAAGAGACCCAGTACTTC.

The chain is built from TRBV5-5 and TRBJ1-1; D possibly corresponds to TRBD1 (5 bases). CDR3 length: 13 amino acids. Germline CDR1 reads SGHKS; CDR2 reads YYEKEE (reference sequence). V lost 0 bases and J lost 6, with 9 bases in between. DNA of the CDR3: TGTGCCAGCAGCTTGGTAGGGGTCCCTGAAGCTTTCTTT. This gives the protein CASSLVGVPEAFF.

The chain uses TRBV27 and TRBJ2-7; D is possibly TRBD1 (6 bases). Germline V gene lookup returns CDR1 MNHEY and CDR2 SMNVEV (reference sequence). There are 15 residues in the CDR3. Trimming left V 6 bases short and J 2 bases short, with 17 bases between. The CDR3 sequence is CASSPTLGTTYEQYF. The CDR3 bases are TGTGCCAGCAGCCCCACCTTAGGGACAACCTACGAGCAGTACTTC.

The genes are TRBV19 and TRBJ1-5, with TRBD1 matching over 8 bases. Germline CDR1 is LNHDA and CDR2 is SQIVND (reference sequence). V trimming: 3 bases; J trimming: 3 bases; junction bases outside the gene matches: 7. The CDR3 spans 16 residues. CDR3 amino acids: CASSMLLGQVNQPQHF. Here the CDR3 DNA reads TGTGCCAGTAGTATGTTGCTGGGACAGGTCAATCAGCCCCAGCATTTT.

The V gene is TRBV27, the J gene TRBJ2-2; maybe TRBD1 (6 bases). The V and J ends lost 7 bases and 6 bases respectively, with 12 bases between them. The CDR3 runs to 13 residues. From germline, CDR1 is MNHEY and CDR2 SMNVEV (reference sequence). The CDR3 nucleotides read TGTGCCAGCAAGGCAGGGGAACCCGGGGAGCTGTTTTTT. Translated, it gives CASKAGEPGELFF.

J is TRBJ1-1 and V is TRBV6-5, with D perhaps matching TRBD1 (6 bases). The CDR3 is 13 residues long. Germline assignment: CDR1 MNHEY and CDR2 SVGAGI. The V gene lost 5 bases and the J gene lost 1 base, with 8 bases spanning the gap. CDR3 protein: CASSRQENTEAFF. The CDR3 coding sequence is TGTGCCAGCAGTCGACAGGAGAACACTGAAGCTTTCTTT.